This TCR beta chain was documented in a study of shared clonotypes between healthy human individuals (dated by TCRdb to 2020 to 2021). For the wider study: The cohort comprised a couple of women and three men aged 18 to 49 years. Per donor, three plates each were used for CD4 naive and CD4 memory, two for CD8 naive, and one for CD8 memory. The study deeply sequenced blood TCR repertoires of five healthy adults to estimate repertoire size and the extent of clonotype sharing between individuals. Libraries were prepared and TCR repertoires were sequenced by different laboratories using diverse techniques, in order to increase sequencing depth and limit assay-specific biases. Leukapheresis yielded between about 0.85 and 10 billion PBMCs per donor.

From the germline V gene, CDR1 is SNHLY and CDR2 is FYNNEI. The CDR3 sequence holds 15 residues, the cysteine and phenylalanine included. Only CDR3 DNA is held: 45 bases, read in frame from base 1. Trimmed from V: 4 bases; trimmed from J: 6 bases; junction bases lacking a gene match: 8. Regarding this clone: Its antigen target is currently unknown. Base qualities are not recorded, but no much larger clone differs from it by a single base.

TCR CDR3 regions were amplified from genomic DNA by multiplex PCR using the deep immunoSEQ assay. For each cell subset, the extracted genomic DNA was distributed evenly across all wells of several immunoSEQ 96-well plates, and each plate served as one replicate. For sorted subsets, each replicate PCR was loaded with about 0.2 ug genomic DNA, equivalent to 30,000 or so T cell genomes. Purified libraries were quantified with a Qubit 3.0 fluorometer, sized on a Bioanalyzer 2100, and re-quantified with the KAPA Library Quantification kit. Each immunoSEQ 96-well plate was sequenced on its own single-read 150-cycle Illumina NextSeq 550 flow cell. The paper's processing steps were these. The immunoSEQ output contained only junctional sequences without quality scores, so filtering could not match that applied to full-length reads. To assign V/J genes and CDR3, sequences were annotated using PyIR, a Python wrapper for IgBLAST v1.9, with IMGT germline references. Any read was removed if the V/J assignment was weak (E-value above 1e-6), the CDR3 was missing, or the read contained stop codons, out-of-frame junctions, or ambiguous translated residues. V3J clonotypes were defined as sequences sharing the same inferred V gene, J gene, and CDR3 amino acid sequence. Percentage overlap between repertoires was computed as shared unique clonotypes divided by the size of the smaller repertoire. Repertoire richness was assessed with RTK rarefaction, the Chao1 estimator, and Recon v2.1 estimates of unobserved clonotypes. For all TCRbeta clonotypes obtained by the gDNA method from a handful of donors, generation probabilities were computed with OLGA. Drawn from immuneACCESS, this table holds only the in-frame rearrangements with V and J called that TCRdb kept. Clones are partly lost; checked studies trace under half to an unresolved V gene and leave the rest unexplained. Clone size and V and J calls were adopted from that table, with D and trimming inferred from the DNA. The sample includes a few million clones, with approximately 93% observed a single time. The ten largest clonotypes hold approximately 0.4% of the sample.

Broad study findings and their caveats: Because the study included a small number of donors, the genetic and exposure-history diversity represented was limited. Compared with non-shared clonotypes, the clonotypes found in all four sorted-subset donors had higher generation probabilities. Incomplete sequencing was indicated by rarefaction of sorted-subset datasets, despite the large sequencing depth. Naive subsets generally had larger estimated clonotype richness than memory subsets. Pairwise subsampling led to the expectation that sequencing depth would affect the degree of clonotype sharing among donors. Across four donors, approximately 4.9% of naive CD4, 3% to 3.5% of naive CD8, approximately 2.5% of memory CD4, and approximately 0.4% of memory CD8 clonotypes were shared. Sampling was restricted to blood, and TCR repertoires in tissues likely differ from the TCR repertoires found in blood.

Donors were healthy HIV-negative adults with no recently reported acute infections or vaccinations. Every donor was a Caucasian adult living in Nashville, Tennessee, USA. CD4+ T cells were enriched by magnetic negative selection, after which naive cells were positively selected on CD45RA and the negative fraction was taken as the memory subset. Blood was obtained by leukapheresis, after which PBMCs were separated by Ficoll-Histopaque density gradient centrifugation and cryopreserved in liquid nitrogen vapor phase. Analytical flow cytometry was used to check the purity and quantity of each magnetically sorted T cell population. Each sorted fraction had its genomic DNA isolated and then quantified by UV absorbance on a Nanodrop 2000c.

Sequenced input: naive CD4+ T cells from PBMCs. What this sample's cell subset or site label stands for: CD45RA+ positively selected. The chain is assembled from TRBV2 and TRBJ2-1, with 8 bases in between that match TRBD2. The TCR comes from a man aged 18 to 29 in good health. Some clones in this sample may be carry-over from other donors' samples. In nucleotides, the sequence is TGTGCCAGCAGTGGCGGGACTAGAGGTCTCAATGAGCAGTTCTTC. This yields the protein CASSGGTRGLNEQFF.